Listed below are T cell receptor beta chains from one sample, sequenced in a study of prognosis after radiotherapy for stage I lung cancer. TCRdb ran MiXCR on the multiplex PCR reads and lists one entry per CDR3 protein. This sample has around 17,000 distinct CDR3 sequences, with 29% found just once. The source material was PBMCs, sampled before or after stereotactic body radiation therapy (not recorded which). These receptors were collected from a donor older than 45 with non-small cell lung cancer. CDR3s include the opening cysteine and the closing phenylalanine or tryptophan. A D gene is named only where the DNA matches it firmly. Clone size appears in some rows only: once, few, many, or a class for an expanded clone.

d_call	j_call	clone_size	v_call	cdr3_nt	cdr3_aa
.	TRBJ2-1	.	TRBV20-1	TGCGGTGCCCCGGGTAGCGGTAGGGCCGGTGAGCAGTTCTTC	CGAPGSGRAGEQFF
.	TRBJ2-5	many	TRBV6-5	TGTGCCAGCAGTTACGGTTGGACCCCGAGGTACCAAGAGACCCAGTACTTC	CASSYGWTPRYQETQYF
TRBD1	TRBJ2-1	.	TRBV4-1	TGCGCCAGCAGACAGGGGTGGCAGTACAATGAGCAGTTCTTC	CASRQGWQYNEQFF
TRBD1	TRBJ1-1	many	TRBV7-2	TGTGCCAGCAGCTACAGGGGGCTTGGCACTGAAGCTTTCTTT	CASSYRGLGTEAFF
.	TRBJ2-7	.	TRBV28	TGTGCCAGCAGACCCACACGCAAGGACATCCGACAGGCCGAGCAGTACTTC	CASRPTRKDIRQAEQYF
.	TRBJ2-2	.	TRBV9	TGTGCCAGCAGTGTAGACCCTCGTGGGACCGGGGAGCTGTTTTTT	CASSVDPRGTGELFF
TRBD1	TRBJ2-7	medium-sized	TRBV11-3	TGTGCCAGCAGCTTAAAAGTACCACCGGGACAGGGGTTCTACGAGCAGTACTTC	CASSLKVPPGQGFYEQYF
TRBD2	TRBJ2-5	large	TRBV2	TGTGCCAGCAGTGGACTAGCGGAACAAGAGACCCAGTACTTC	CASSGLAEQETQYF
.	TRBJ2-7	many	TRBV3-1	TGTGCCAGCAGCCAAGGAGGCTACGAGCAGTACTTC	CASSQGGYEQYF
.	TRBJ2-5	many	TRBV20-1	TGCAGTGCTAGAGCGGCCGAGACCCAGTACTTC	CSARAAETQYF
.	TRBJ1-3	many	TRBV30	TGTGCCCGTTCGGGGGTCTCTGGAAACACCATATATTTT	CARSGVSGNTIYF
TRBD2	TRBJ2-7	.	TRBV6-2/TRBV6-3	TGTGCCAGCAGCCATACAGTGACTAGCGGGAGGTTAGGCGAGCAGTACTTC	CASSHTVTSGRLGEQYF
.	TRBJ1-3	many	TRBV7-2	TGTGCCAGCAGCACCGTAGGTTCAGGGACAGGAAACACCATATATTTT	CASSTVGSGTGNTIYF
.	TRBJ2-3	many	TRBV9	TGTGCCAGCAGCGCGGAGGCCGGGGGAGATACGCAGTATTTT	CASSAEAGGDTQYF
TRBD2	TRBJ2-5	many	TRBV6-2/TRBV6-3	TGTGCCAGCACCCCCAAAACTAGCGGGAGCCCCGGGGAGACCCAGTACTTC	CASTPKTSGSPGETQYF
.	TRBJ2-1	medium-sized	TRBV7-8	TGTGCCAGCAGCTTTGGACTCCGAAACAATGAGCAGTTCTTC	CASSFGLRNNEQFF
.	TRBJ1-4	many	TRBV2	TGTGCCAGCAGTGACAGGGCTGAAAAACTGTTTTTT	CASSDRAEKLFF
TRBD2	TRBJ2-1	.	TRBV19	TGTTCCAGTAGTCCCGGGACTAGCGGGAGTACCAACAATGAGCAGTTCTTC	CSSSPGTSGSTNNEQFF
TRBD1	TRBJ1-2	.	TRBV5-1	TGCGCCAGCAGCTTGACTAGGGACAGCCCTGGCTACACCTTC	CASSLTRDSPGYTF
TRBD2	TRBJ2-2	many	TRBV19	TGTGCCAGTAGTAGCCCGGGACTAGCGGGAGATGCCGGGGAGCTGTTTTTT	CASSSPGLAGDAGELFF
TRBD1	TRBJ1-1	many	TRBV7-9	TGTGCCAGCAGCGCCTCCGGGACAGGGAACACTGAAGCTTTCTTT	CASSASGTGNTEAFF
.	TRBJ1-1	many	TRBV9	TGTGCCAGCAGCGTGGGCGGGTACACTGAAGCTTTCTTT	CASSVGGYTEAFF
.	TRBJ2-3	many	TRBV20-1	TGCAGTGCGGCGCTGACTGCCCCTACGCAGTATTTT	CSAALTAPTQYF
.	TRBJ2-3	many	TRBV2	TGTGCCAGCAGGCAGACTAGAAACACAGATACGCAGTATTTT	CASRQTRNTDTQYF
.	TRBJ2-2	many	TRBV14	TGTGCCAGCAGCCCTAAATTAGGCGGGAACACCGGGGAGCTGTTTTTT	CASSPKLGGNTGELFF
.	TRBJ2-7	.	TRBV20-1	TGCAGTGCTGCTCAGGAGGGGGGCTGCTACGAGCAGTACTTC	CSAAQEGGCYEQYF
TRBD2	TRBJ2-1	many	TRBV10-3	TGTGCCATCAGTACGGGACTAGCGGGAGGACCCTACAATGAGCAGTTCTTC	CAISTGLAGGPYNEQFF
TRBD1	TRBJ1-2	many	TRBV28	TGTGCCAGCAGTTTACCAGGGGGCGATGGCTATGGCTACACCTTC	CASSLPGGDGYGYTF
.	TRBJ2-6	many	TRBV18	TGTGCCAGCTCAACCTCTGGGGCCAACGTCCTGACTTTC	CASSTSGANVLTF
TRBD2	TRBJ2-1	medium-sized	TRBV7-6	TGTGCCAGCAGCCCCAGAGTTAGCGGGATAGGGAATGAGCAGTTCTTC	CASSPRVSGIGNEQFF
TRBD2	TRBJ2-7	once	TRBV30	TGTGCCTGGAGTGCTAGCGGGTTGTACTACGAGCAGTACTTC	CAWSASGLYYEQYF
.	TRBJ1-4	many	TRBV20-1	TGCAGTGCTAGAGATACCCGGCGGGGAACTAATGAAAAACTGTTTTTT	CSARDTRRGTNEKLFF
.	TRBJ1-4	.	TRBV4-3	TGCGCCAGCAGCCAAGATCGGGGGCTCGGGAAACTGTTTTTT	CASSQDRGLGKLFF
.	TRBJ1-1	many	TRBV20-1	TGCAGTGCTAGAGATGGGCGCCCGGTAGTTGAAGCTTTCTTT	CSARDGRPVVEAFF
TRBD2	TRBJ2-3	many	TRBV19	TGTGCCAGTAGTCTACGGAGAGCGGGGTCAGTTGTGGGCACAGATACGCAGTATTTT	CASSLRRAGSVVGTDTQYF
.	TRBJ2-3	many	TRBV29-1	TGCAGCGTGACGACGGATACCACAGATACGCAGTATTTT	CSVTTDTTDTQYF
.	TRBJ1-4	many	TRBV5-4	TGTGCCAGCAGCTTAAATACAGGTGAAAAACTGTTTTTT	CASSLNTGEKLFF
TRBD2	TRBJ2-7	many	TRBV20-1	TGCAGTGCTAGATTCTCAAGGGGGACTAGCGGCTCCTACGAGCAGTACTTC	CSARFSRGTSGSYEQYF
TRBD2	TRBJ2-3	.	TRBV11-3	TGTGCCAGCAGCGTTAGCGGGATCACAGATACGCAGTATTTT	CASSVSGITDTQYF
TRBD1	TRBJ1-2	medium-sized	TRBV28	TGTGCCAGCCGAAACCCGGGACAGGGGGCCGGTGGCTACACCTTC	CASRNPGQGAGGYTF
.	TRBJ1-4	many	TRBV28	TGTGCCAGCAGTCTTGGGGGGACGTCGGCGGAAAAACTGTTTTTT	CASSLGGTSAEKLFF
TRBD2	TRBJ2-7	.	TRBV20-1	TGCAGTGCTAGAGATAGCGGGAGGAGGTGGGAAGAGCAGTACTTC	CSARDSGRRWEEQYF
.	TRBJ1-1	many	TRBV28	TGTGCCAGCAGTTTACCCAGGGTTAACACTGAAGCTTTCTTT	CASSLPRVNTEAFF
.	TRBJ1-1	many	TRBV7-6	TGTGCCAGCAGCTTAGCGTCAGGGGCGAACACTGAAGCTTTCTTT	CASSLASGANTEAFF
.	TRBJ1-1	once	TRBV28	TGTGCCAGCACCCCCCGGGGGGGGGCGGCTGAATCCTTCTTT	CASTPRGGAAESFF
.	TRBJ2-1	.	TRBV11-2	TGTGCCAGCAGCTTTACGGGACTCCCCTTAAGGGAGCAGTTCTTC	CASSFTGLPLREQFF
.	TRBJ2-7	many	TRBV18	TGTGCCAGCTCACCGGCACAGGGTGCAGGGGCCTACGAGCAGTACTTC	CASSPAQGAGAYEQYF
TRBD2	TRBJ2-3	.	TRBV20-1	TGCAGTGCTGGACTAGCGGGGGCGAGAACAGATACGCAGTATTTT	CSAGLAGARTDTQYF
.	TRBJ2-7	many	TRBV7-2	TGTGCCAGCAGCTTAGTAAGTTACTCCTACGAGCAGTACTTC	CASSLVSYSYEQYF
TRBD2	TRBJ2-2	.	TRBV12-5	TGTGCTAGTGGCTTGGGAGCGGGAGGGCTCCCCGGGGAGATGTTTTTT	CASGLGAGGLPGEMFF
TRBD2	TRBJ2-3	many	TRBV6-1	TGTGCCAGCAGTGATGGACTAGCGGGGAGAAGCCCCACAGATACGCAGTATTTT	CASSDGLAGRSPTDTQYF
.	TRBJ1-5	many	TRBV29-1	TGCAGCGTCAACCAGGGGCCCAATCAGCCCCAGCATTTT	CSVNQGPNQPQHF
TRBD2	TRBJ2-3	large	TRBV29-1	TGCAGCGTCTGCCTTCTAGCGGAGACCACAGATACGCAGTATTTT	CSVCLLAETTDTQYF
.	TRBJ1-4	many	TRBV28	TGTGCCATTCAGGAACGGGGTTATGAAAAACTGTTTTTT	CAIQERGYEKLFF
.	TRBJ1-2	many	TRBV11-2	TGTGCCAGCAGACCGTTGGGGTGGGGACGGAGAACCTTC	CASRPLGWGRRTF
.	TRBJ2-3	many	TRBV28	TGTGCCAGCAGTTTAGGCCGCAAGAAGTTGTATTTT	CASSLGRKKLYF
.	TRBJ2-3	many	TRBV20-1	TGCAGTGCTAGATCTCTAGATATCTTAGATACGCAGTATTTT	CSARSLDILDTQYF
TRBD1	TRBJ2-2	many	TRBV20-1	TGCAGTGCTAAAAAGGACAGGGGGGGGGCCGGGGAGCTGTTTTTT	CSAKKDRGGAGELFF
.	TRBJ2-7	many	TRBV7-9	TGTGCCAGCAGCTCTTACTCCAGCCAGAGCTACGAGCAGTACTTC	CASSSYSSQSYEQYF